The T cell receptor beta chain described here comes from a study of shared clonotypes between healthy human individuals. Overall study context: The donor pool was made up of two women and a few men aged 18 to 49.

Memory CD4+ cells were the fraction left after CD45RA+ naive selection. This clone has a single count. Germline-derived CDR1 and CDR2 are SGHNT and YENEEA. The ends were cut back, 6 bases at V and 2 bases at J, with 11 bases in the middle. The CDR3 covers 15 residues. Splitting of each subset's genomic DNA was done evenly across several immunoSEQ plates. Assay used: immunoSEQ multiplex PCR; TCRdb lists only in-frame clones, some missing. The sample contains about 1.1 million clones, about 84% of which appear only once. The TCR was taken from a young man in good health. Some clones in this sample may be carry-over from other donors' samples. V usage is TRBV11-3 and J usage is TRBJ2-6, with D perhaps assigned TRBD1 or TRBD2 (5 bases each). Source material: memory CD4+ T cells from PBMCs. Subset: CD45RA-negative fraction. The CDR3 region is CASSRDGTGANVLTF. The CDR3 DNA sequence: TGTGCCAGCAGTCGGGACGGGACTGGGGCCAACGTCCTGACTTTC.